The subject of this entry is one T cell receptor beta chain. This record comes from a study of blood T cell repertoires in COVID-19. Study context: Sources were T cells, B-cell-depleted T cells, or PBMCs; the material itself was cDNA or gDNA.

CDR1 is SGHDN, CDR2 FVKESK, per germline. The CDR3 totals 15 residues. J was trimmed by 8 bases and V by 5 bases; bases with no gene match: 12. As originally analysed: Cell counts per sample came from amplifying reference gene primers. Profiled with immunoSEQ multiplex PCR; TCRdb holds only in-frame clones, not every one. V and J calls and clone size are as listed in that table; D and trimming were resolved from the DNA. The sample lists 60,000 or so clones, approximately 91% seen once, with approximately 1.6% in the top ten. Sequencing was carried out using peripheral blood. The receptor was isolated from a human donor in a cohort sampled during active COVID-19. The chain employs TRBV14 and TRBJ2-1; 7 nucleotides match TRBD1. This chain's CDR3 is CASSSWDRGGHEQFF. The CDR3 bases are TGTGCCAGCAGCTCCTGGGACAGAGGGGGTCATGAGCAGTTCTTC.